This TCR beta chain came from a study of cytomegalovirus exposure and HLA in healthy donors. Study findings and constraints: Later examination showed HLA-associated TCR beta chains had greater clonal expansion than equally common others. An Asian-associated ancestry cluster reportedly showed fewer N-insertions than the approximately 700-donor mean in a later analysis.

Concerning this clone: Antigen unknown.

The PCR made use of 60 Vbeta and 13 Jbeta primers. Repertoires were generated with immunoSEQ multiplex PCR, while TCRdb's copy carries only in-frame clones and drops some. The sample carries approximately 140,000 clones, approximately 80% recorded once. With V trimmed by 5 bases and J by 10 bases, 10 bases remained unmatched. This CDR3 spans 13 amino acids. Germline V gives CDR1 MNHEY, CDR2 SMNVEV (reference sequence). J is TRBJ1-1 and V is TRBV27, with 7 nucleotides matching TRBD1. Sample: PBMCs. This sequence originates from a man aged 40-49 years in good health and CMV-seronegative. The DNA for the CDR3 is TGTGCCAGCAGTGGTGCGGACAGGTGGGTAGCTTTCTTT. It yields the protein CASSGADRWVAFF.